This entry concerns a single T cell receptor beta chain. Its binding antigen is unknown. The input lacks base qualities; no much larger clone sits a single base away. The donors were healthy, HIV-negative adults with no recently reported acute infections or vaccinations. All donors were Caucasian adults living in Nashville, Tennessee, USA. CD8 memory samples combined magnetically selected CD45RO+ cells with CCR7-negative CD45RA+ effector memory (TemRA) cells. After blood collection by leukapheresis, PBMCs were isolated using Ficoll-Histopaque density gradient centrifugation and then cryopreserved in the vapor phase of liquid nitrogen. Analytical flow cytometry was used to check the purity and quantity of every magnetically sorted T cell population. From each sorted fraction, genomic DNA was isolated and quantified by UV absorbance on a Nanodrop 2000c. Using the deep immunoSEQ assay, multiplex PCR amplified TCR CDR3 regions from genomic DNA. Genomic DNA extracted from each cell subset was distributed evenly over all wells of several immunoSEQ 96-well plates, and each plate served as one replicate. Each replicate PCR for sorted subsets received about 220 ng genomic DNA, equal to 30,000 or so T cell genomes. Purified libraries were quantified with a Qubit 3.0 fluorometer, sized on a Bioanalyzer 2100, and re-quantified with the KAPA Library Quantification kit. A separate single-read 150-cycle Illumina NextSeq 550 flow cell was used to sequence each immunoSEQ 96-well plate. The authors' analysis ran thus. Because the immunoSEQ output held only junctional sequences and lacked quality scores, the filtering could not match the filtering applied to full-length reads. Sequences were annotated with PyIR, a Python wrapper for IgBLAST v1.9, and V/J genes and CDR3 were assigned using IMGT germline references. Reads were removed for weak V/J assignments (E-value above 1e-6), missing CDR3, stop codons, out-of-frame junctions, or ambiguous translated residues. V3J clonotypes were defined as sequences sharing an identical inferred V gene, J gene, and CDR3 amino acid sequence. Percentage overlap between repertoires was calculated by dividing the number of shared unique clonotypes by the size of the smaller repertoire. Three approaches were used to assess repertoire richness: RTK rarefaction, the Chao1 estimator, and Recon v2.1 estimates of unobserved clonotypes. Generation probabilities for all TCRbeta clonotypes obtained by the gDNA method from a handful of donors were computed using OLGA. TCRdb mirrors the immuneACCESS table, restricted to in-frame sequences. Some clones are absent from its copies; in checked studies, under half trace to an unresolved V gene, and the reason for the others is unknown. The D gene and trimming were derived from the DNA, and the V and J assignments and clone size from that table. The sample includes about 95,000 clones, with roughly two thirds observed a single time. The ten largest clonotypes hold 40% to 45% of the sample.

This record comes from a study of shared clonotypes between healthy human individuals (dated by TCRdb to 2018 to 2020). Looking at the study overall: A couple of women and a few men aged 18 to 49 years were included in the cohort. To estimate repertoire size and how much clonotypes are shared between individuals, the study performed deep sequencing of blood TCR repertoires from about five healthy adults. Each donor's leukapheresis produced roughly between roughly 0.85 and 10 billion PBMCs. Different laboratories and diverse techniques were used to prepare libraries and sequence TCR repertoires, to increase sequencing depth and limit assay-specific biases. For each donor, CD4 naive and CD4 memory were each given three plates, CD8 naive was given two plates, and CD8 memory was given one plate.

The full study reports these points: Naive subsets generally had larger estimated clonotype richness than memory subsets did. Sampling was limited to blood, and TCR repertoires in tissue likely differ from TCR repertoires in blood. When several donors were compared, the shared fraction of clonotypes was about 5.2% for naive CD4, around 4% for naive CD8, about 2.4% for memory CD4, and approximately 0.4% for memory CD8. Rarefaction of sorted-subset datasets indicated incomplete sequencing despite the large sequencing depth. Pairwise subsampling led to the expectation that sequencing depth would affect the degree of clonotype sharing among donors. The genetic and exposure-history diversity represented was limited by the small number of donors. Higher generation probabilities were observed for clonotypes shared by all four sorted-subset donors than for non-shared clonotypes.

The CDR3 covers 16 residues, taking in both the cysteine and the phenylalanine. CDR3 DNA only is kept here, 48 bases in frame from base 1. At the junction V is shortened by 7 bases and J by 0 bases, with 17 bases in between. The germline V gene sets CDR1 to WSHSY and CDR2 to SAAADI. Recombination linked TRBV10-2 to TRBJ2-3; the D element might be TRBD1 or TRBD2, as each aligns at 6 bases. The source is a man aged 25 to 40 in good health. Sequencing was carried out using memory CD8+ T cells sorted from blood. The cell subset or site label, read with the paper, signifies: CD45RO+ cells pooled with CCR7-negative TemRA cells. The CDR3 sequence is CASTGGRGSSTDTQYF. The nucleotide sequence reads as follows: TGCGCCAGCACTGGGGGGCGGGGCTCTAGCACAGATACGCAGTATTTT.